These 2 T cell receptor beta chains share one sample of origin, sequenced in a study of Graves' ophthalmopathy and Graves' hyperthyroidism. Transcripts of RNA were the source for amplifying TCR beta CDR3 regions. First-round RT-PCR used HTBI primers; second-round multiplex PCR followed. MiXCR was run by TCRdb on the multiplex PCR reads, yielding one entry per CDR3 protein. Among hundreds of thousands of distinct CDR3 sequences listed, over 40% were seen once. Sequenced sample: peripheral blood. The source is an adult man with Graves' ophthalmopathy.

The table lists this clonotype with many counts. The chain employs TRBV12-3 or TRBV12-4 and TRBJ1-3, with TRBD1 matching 7 bases. The length of the CDR3 is 13 residues. J lost 0 bases, V lost 10 bases, and 3 bases had no gene match. The CDR3 region is CATRDSSGNTIYF. CDR3 coding DNA: TGTGCCACCCGGGACAGCTCTGGAAACACCATATATTTT.

Comment on this clonotype: Sequence at one end of the junction differs from germline and may be a read error. In DNA form, the CDR3 reads TGCGCCAGCAGCCATCTAGGGGGGGGTTACGAGCAGTACTTC. As protein: CASSHLGGGYEQYF. J is TRBJ2-7 and V is TRBV7-9; D might be TRBD2 (7 bases). CDR1 SEHNR and CDR2 FQNEAQ come from the germline V gene (reference sequence). This CDR3 has 14 residues. Full variable domain (missing parts from reference TRBV7-9 and TRBJ2-7): DTGVSQNPRHKITKRGQNVTFRCDPISEHNRLYWYRQTLGQGPEFLTYFQNEAQLEKSRLLSDRFSAERPKGSFSTLEIQRTEQGDSAMYLCASSHLGGGYEQYFGPGTRLTVT.